The clone carrying this TCR beta chain came up many times. The antigen remains undetermined. This sample was included in a study of glioma-infiltrating T cells. General observations from the study: CDR3 overlap between tissue and blood was very small.

Using RNA template, CDR3s of TCR alpha and beta were amplified with iRepertoire arm-PCR. For one-step reverse transcription and amplification, roughly 85-450 ng of tissue mRNA or PBMC total RNA was used. TCRdb redid the calling of the multiplex PCR reads with MiXCR, one entry per CDR3 protein. This sample carries about 130,000 distinct CDR3 sequences, 24% of them seen once, and the ten largest clones take 27%. Sequenced input: glioma tissue, nonneoplastic brain tissue, or PBMCs (not recorded which). This TCR was sampled from a human donor with low-grade glioma or glioblastoma, undergoing nonglioma brain surgery, or in good health (not recorded which).

In DNA, the CDR3 is TGTGCCAGCAGTGCCTCCGGGACTAGCGGTGACACAGATACGCAGTATTTT. Translated, it gives CASSASGTSGDTDTQYF. The chain employs TRBV27 and TRBJ2-3; 11 nucleotides match TRBD2. Germline V lookup: CDR1 MNHEY, CDR2 SMNVEV (reference sequence). V was clipped by 5 bases and J by 2 bases; unmatched bases: 9. This CDR3 comprises 17 residues.